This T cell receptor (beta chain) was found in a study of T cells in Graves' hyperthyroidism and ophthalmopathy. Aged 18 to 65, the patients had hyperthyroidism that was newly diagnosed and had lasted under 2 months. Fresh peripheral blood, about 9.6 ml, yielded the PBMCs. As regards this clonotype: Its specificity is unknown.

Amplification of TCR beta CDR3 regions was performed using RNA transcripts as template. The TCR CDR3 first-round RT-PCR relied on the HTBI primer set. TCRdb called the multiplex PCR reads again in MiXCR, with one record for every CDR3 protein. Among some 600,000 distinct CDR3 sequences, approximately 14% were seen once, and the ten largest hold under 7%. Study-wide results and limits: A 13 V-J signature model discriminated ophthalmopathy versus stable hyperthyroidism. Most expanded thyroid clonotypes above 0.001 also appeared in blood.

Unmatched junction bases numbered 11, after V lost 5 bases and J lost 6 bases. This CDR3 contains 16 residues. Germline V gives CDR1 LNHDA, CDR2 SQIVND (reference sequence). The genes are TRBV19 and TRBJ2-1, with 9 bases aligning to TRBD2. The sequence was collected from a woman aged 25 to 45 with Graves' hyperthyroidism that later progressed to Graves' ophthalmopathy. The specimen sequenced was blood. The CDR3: CASSRPASGIINEQFF. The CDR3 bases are TGTGCCAGTAGTCGTCCGGCTAGCGGGATCATCAATGAGCAGTTCTTC. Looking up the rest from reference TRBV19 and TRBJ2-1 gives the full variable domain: DGGITQSPKYLFRKEGQNVTLSCEQNLNHDAMYWYRQDPGQGLRLIYYSQIVNDFQKGDIAEGYSVSREKKESFPLTVTSAQKNPTAFYLCASSRPASGIINEQFFGPGTRLTVL.